The 2 T cell receptor beta chains below come from one sample, sequenced in a study of blood T cell repertoires in COVID-19. The table came from immunoSEQ multiplex PCR; TCRdb's copy has only in-frame clones and leaves some out. This table has 150,000 to 200,000 clones, 70% to 85% appearing once. Sequencing input: peripheral blood. These receptors were collected from a man aged 45-65 years who had recovered from COVID-19.

This clone was picked up a small number of times. The rearrangement links TRBV7-9 to TRBJ1-1, with TRBD1 matching over 8 bases. The germline V gene has CDR1 SEHNR and CDR2 FQNEAQ (reference sequence). CDR3 length equals 14 residues. V was clipped by 5 bases and J by 1 base; unmatched bases: 3. Here the CDR3 reads CASSEGQGNTEAFF. The CDR3 coding sequence is TGTGCCAGCAGCGAAGGACAGGGGAACACTGAAGCTTTCTTT.

This rearrangement joins TRBV18 to TRBJ1-2; D perhaps matches TRBD1 (5 bases). V lost 6 bases and J lost 7, with 21 bases in between. Germline-derived CDR1 and CDR2 are KGHSH and LQKENI. The CDR3 has 15 residues. The CDR3 reads CASSTTVGPSSGYTF. Written as DNA, the CDR3 is TGTGCCAGCTCCACCACCGTGGGGCCCTCAAGTGGCTACACCTTC.